This T cell receptor (beta chain) was captured by sequencing in a study of T cell clonality in common variable immunodeficiency. Trimming took 1 base from V and 3 from J; bases not matched to a gene: 9. The CDR3 has 16 amino acids. Per germline, CDR1 DFQATT and CDR2 SNEGSKA (reference sequence). This clone was detected many times. Its antigen is not identified. From the germline J gene comes the end of the CDR3, since the read stops 3 residues before it. General study points: Authors noted CVID clonality's cause needs subpopulation repertoire sequencing. CVID subjects showed higher TCRbeta clonality than healthy controls. Links between repertoire features and CVID complications were heterogeneity-limited.

CVID and control samples used equivalent genomic DNA input. Sequenced by immunoSEQ multiplex PCR; TCRdb stores in-frame clones only, minus some. The sample contains under 40,000 clones, none of them singletons. This clonotype originated in a person aged 18 to 75 in good health. Specimen: peripheral blood mononuclear cells. The chain joins TRBV20-1 to TRBJ2-1; 7 bases are shared with TRBD2. CDR3 protein: CSARVAVAGSYNEQFF. CDR3 DNA (partial): TGCAGTGCTAGAGTTGCCGTAGCGGGTAGCTACAATGAG.